Listed here is a single T cell receptor (beta chain). The record originates from a study of blood T cell repertoires in COVID-19. The overall study: Acute and convalescent COVID-19 specimens originated in the United States, Italy and Spain. T cells, B-cell-depleted T cells, or PBMCs supplied cDNA or gDNA.

Followed longitudinally, the Seattle patients had been enrolled during active infection. Assay: immunoSEQ multiplex PCR; the TCRdb copy retains only in-frame clones and omits some. The data hold about 250,000 clones, with approximately 89% observed a single time. Sequenced: peripheral blood. The TCR comes from a woman younger than 45 with COVID-19, enrolled during active disease.

In DNA, the CDR3 is TGTGCCAGCAGCCACCTCGAAGGAGCGGGTACGCAGTATTTT. It encodes CASSHLEGAGTQYF. The chain carries TRBV14 and TRBJ2-3; D is possibly TRBD2 (6 bases). The CDR3 extends over 14 amino acids. V dropped 3 bases and J dropped 8 bases, with 15 bases sitting between them. Germline V gene data show CDR1 as SGHDN and CDR2 as FVKESK.